Presented here are 8 T cell receptor beta chains from one specimen sequenced in a study of T cells after yellow fever vaccination. TCRdb fed the 5' RACE reads into MiXCR, producing one record per CDR3 protein. The sample lists about 130,000 distinct CDR3 sequences, more than 6.5% occurring once. Sequenced material: CD4+ T cells sorted from PBMCs, taken roughly 10 days after the first yellow fever vaccination. These receptors were obtained from a man younger than 35 who received the YFV17D yellow fever vaccine.

This clonotype was picked up many times. DNA of the CDR3: TGTGCCAGCAGCCAGGACAGTACTGAGACGCAGTATTTT. Translation gives CASSQDSTETQYF. The chain links TRBV7-7 to TRBJ2-3; D possibly corresponds to TRBD1 (6 bases). V was clipped by 5 bases and J by 9 bases, with 15 bases between them. There are 13 residues in the CDR3. Germline V gene sequence: CDR1 SSHAT, CDR2 FNYEAQ (reference sequence).

The CDR3 loop is CASKRSGTDNQPQHF. The CDR3 nucleotides are TGTGCCAGCAAGCGTTCGGGGACAGACAATCAGCCCCAGCATTTT. The chain couples TRBV18 to TRBJ1-5; 7 bases are a match to TRBD1. The V segment lost 8 bases and the J segment 3 bases; nucleotides outside the gene matches: 10. The CDR3 runs to 15 residues. Germline V gene data show CDR1 as KGHSH and CDR2 as LQKENI.

Of note for this clonotype: A read error may be the cause here, since a much bigger clone is one base away. CDR3 sequence reads: CASSPASPYEQYV. The CDR3 coding sequence is TGTGCCAGCAGTCCGGCCAGCCCCTACGAGCAGTACGTC. This chain connects TRBV28 to TRBJ2-7; no reliable D call. V shed 5 bases and J shed 2 bases, with 10 bases lying between them. CDR3 size: 13 residues. The V gene's germline CDR1 is MDHEN and CDR2 SYDVKM.

The chain couples TRBV5-1 to TRBJ1-5; D ambiguous. Germline V gives CDR1 SGHRS, CDR2 YFSETQ. The V end was cut by 0 bases, the J end by 6 bases, with 13 bases between. The length of the CDR3 is 15 residues. CDR3 sequence reads: CASSLESGSGQPQHF. CDR3 coding DNA: TGCGCCAGCAGCTTGGAGTCGGGTTCAGGTCAGCCCCAGCATTTT.

This clonotype was found many times. V and J are TRBV15 and TRBJ1-2; 7 bases agree with TRBD1. The germline CDR1 and CDR2 sequences are LNHNV and YYDKDF (reference sequence). V was clipped by 5 bases and J by 5 bases; unmatched bases: 2. This CDR3 is built from 12 residues. In DNA, the CDR3 is TGTGCCACCAGCCGACAGGGTTATGGCTACACCTTC. Translation gives CATSRQGYGYTF.

The chain couples TRBV12-3 or TRBV12-4 to TRBJ2-1; D might be TRBD1 (6 bases). This CDR3 has 13 amino acids. With 7 bases removed from V and 5 bases from J, the gap between germline ends came to 12 bases. The CDR3 region has the DNA TGTGCCAGCACCTACGGACAGAACAATGAGCAGTTCTTC. Translating it yields CASTYGQNNEQFF.

This clonotype was found many times. V is TRBV24-1 and J is TRBJ1-6; D remains ambiguous. V dropped 4 bases and J dropped 4 bases, with 10 bases sitting between them. Germline V gene data show CDR1 as KGHDR and CDR2 as SFDVKD. The CDR3 is 15 residues long. The CDR3 nucleotides are TGTGCCACCAGTGACGGACGTATTTATAATTCACCCCTCCACTTT. Translating gives CATSDGRIYNSPLHF.

This clonotype was seen ten or more times. This rearrangement joins TRBV30 to TRBJ1-1; 8 nucleotides agree with TRBD1. V was pared by 3 bases and J by 10 bases, with 7 bases of the junction left unmatched. Germline V gene sequence: CDR1 GTSNPN, CDR2 SVGIG (reference sequence). This CDR3 comprises 12 residues. CDR3 nucleotide sequence: TGTGCCTGGAGCATAGACAGGGGAAGAGCTTTCTTT. Protein: CAWSIDRGRAFF.